Below, 30 T cell receptor beta chains from the same sample are listed, as sequenced in a study of CD8 T cells in Susac syndrome. With random hexamers, roughly 0.45 to 1 ug RNA was reverse transcribed. TCRdb re-called the immunoSEQ multiplex PCR reads through MiXCR, storing one row per CDR3 protein. The sample has some 150,000 distinct CDR3 sequences, approximately 96% seen once; the top ten hold roughly 0.21%. Sequencing used CD8+ T cells from PBMCs. All receptors derive from a human donor with multiple sclerosis.

This clonotype appeared a single time. The gene calls are TRBV28 and TRBJ2-5; possibly TRBD1 or TRBD2 for D (5 bases each). Per the germline V gene, CDR1 is MDHEN and CDR2 is SYDVKM. CDR3 length equals 14 residues. The V end lost 5 bases, the J end lost 3 bases, and 13 bases lay between the germline ends. The CDR3 coding sequence is TGTGCCAGCAGTCCCCGGGGCCGGGAAGAGACCCAGTACTTC. Its translation: CASSPRGREETQYF.

Here the CDR3 reads CASSLGGRGEQFF. CDR3 sequence (DNA): TGTGCCAGCAGTTTGGGAGGGAGGGGGGAGCAGTTCTTC. V gene TRBV27 combines with J gene TRBJ2-1, with D maybe TRBD2 (7 bases). CDR1 and CDR2 (germline): MNHEY, SMNVEV (reference sequence). Trimming pared 3 bases from V and 10 bases from J, leaving 13 bases between. This CDR3 has 13 residues.

This chain links TRBV30 with TRBJ1-5; D not certain. Deletions cut 0 bases from V and 6 bases from J, with 12 bases between. The germline gives CDR1 GTSNPN, CDR2 SVGIG (reference sequence). This CDR3 is 14 amino acids long. DNA of the CDR3: TGTGCCTGGAGTGTACACGCCTCCCGTCAGCCCCAGCATTTT. This codes for CAWSVHASRQPQHF.

In its sample, this clonotype was seen a few times. V and J are TRBV5-6 and TRBJ1-3; the D is unclear. The V and J ends lost 4 bases and 2 bases respectively, with 7 bases between them. CDR1 and CDR2 from the germline V gene are SGHDT and YYEEEE. The CDR3 has 13 amino acids. The CDR3 spells CASSEGPGNTIYF. CDR3 coding DNA: TGTGCCAGCAGCGAAGGACCTGGAAACACCATATATTTT.

The table lists this clonotype with a few counts. This chain joins TRBV5-1 and TRBJ2-3; 7 bases agree with TRBD2. Germline assignment: CDR1 SGHRS and CDR2 YFSETQ. This CDR3 region has 12 residues. Unmatched junction bases numbered 3, after V lost 7 bases and J lost 4 bases. This chain's CDR3 is CASQLASDTQYF. CDR3 nucleotide sequence: TGCGCCAGCCAACTAGCGTCAGATACGCAGTATTTT.

This clonotype is a singleton in its sample. This chain joins TRBV12-3 or TRBV12-4 and TRBJ1-1; maybe TRBD1 (6 bases). This CDR3 comprises 14 residues. V was pared by 5 bases and J by 8 bases, with 18 bases between. The CDR3 bases are TGTGCCAGCAGTCCGACAGGTCGCGGTTCCGAAGCTTTCTTT. Its protein is CASSPTGRGSEAFF.

The J gene is TRBJ1-2, the V gene TRBV27; 8 bases are shared with TRBD1. The trim removed 5 bases at V and 8 bases at J, leaving 10 bases unmatched. In germline, CDR1 is MNHEY, CDR2 SMNVEV (reference sequence). This CDR3 contains 14 residues. CDR3 amino acids: CASSPAGGAGGYTF. The DNA of the CDR3 is TGTGCCAGCAGTCCCGCAGGGGGCGCGGGGGGCTACACCTTC.

The V gene is TRBV3-1, the J gene TRBJ2-3, with D maybe TRBD1 (5 bases). The CDR3 covers 18 residues. Germline CDR1 and CDR2: LGHDT and YNNKEL (reference sequence). The V gene lost 0 bases and the J gene lost 3 bases, with 19 bases spanning the gap. CDR3 sequence: CASSQDLSWGPRTDTQYF. The CDR3 DNA is TGTGCCAGCAGCCAAGATCTCTCGTGGGGCCCTCGGACAGATACGCAGTATTTT.

The CDR3: CASSQFRGGSTEAFF. As DNA, the CDR3 is TGCGCCAGCAGCCAATTCAGGGGAGGGAGCACTGAAGCTTTCTTT. This chain joins TRBV4-1 and TRBJ1-1, with D possibly matching TRBD1 (6 bases). This CDR3 contains 15 residues. Looked up from germline, CDR1 is MGHRA and CDR2 is YSYEKL. V lost 2 bases to trimming and J lost 4 bases, with 14 bases between them.

V is TRBV13 and J is TRBJ2-7; 9 bases agree with TRBD1. The CDR3 covers 15 residues. Germline CDR1 is PRHDT and CDR2 is FYEKMQ (reference sequence). The V segment lost 4 bases and the J segment 3 bases; nucleotides outside the gene matches: 7. CDR3 loop: CASSSRTGVNYEQYF. CDR3 bases: TGTGCCAGCAGCTCCAGGACAGGGGTGAACTACGAGCAGTACTTC.

The V gene is TRBV24-1, the J gene TRBJ1-5; perhaps TRBD1 as D (5 bases). The germline V and J ends were trimmed by 7 bases and 2 bases, with 14 bases remaining between them. Germline V lookup: CDR1 KGHDR, CDR2 SFDVKD. This CDR3 is 15 amino acids long. The CDR3 protein is CATSPGGSGNQPQHF. CDR3 sequence (DNA): TGTGCCACCAGCCCCGGGGGGAGCGGCAATCAGCCCCAGCATTTT.

This CDR3 is CASGTITGELFF. The CDR3, as DNA: TGTGCCAGCGGCACCATCACCGGGGAGCTGTTTTTT. V and J are TRBV12-3 or TRBV12-4 and TRBJ2-2; D gene uncertain. Trimming took off 8 bases at V and 4 bases at J, with 8 bases between the two ends. The CDR3 length is 12 residues.

J is TRBJ2-5 and V is TRBV4-1; 8 bases align to TRBD1. J lost 5 bases, V lost 5 bases, and 10 bases had no gene match. The CDR3 is 15 residues long. CDR1 MGHRA and CDR2 YSYEKL come from the germline V gene. The CDR3 loop reads CASSSGQAELETQYF. For the CDR3, the DNA is TGCGCCAGCAGCTCGGGACAGGCCGAACTGGAGACCCAGTACTTC.

This clonotype was found a few times. The V and J genes are TRBV2 and TRBJ1-1; TRBD1 matches 9 bases. Trimming cost V 11 bases and J 1 base; bases outside gene matches: 5. The CDR3 runs to 13 residues. Germline CDR1 is SNHLY and CDR2 is FYNNEI. The CDR3 protein is CASRDRENTEAFF. CDR3 nucleotide sequence: TGTGCCTCCCGGGACAGGGAGAACACTGAAGCTTTCTTT.

V gene TRBV20-1 combines with J gene TRBJ1-6; tentative D call: TRBD1 (5 bases). Per germline, CDR1 DFQATT and CDR2 SNEGSKA (reference sequence). Trimming took off 3 bases at V and 0 bases at J, with 15 bases between the two ends. The CDR3 extends over 17 amino acids. CDR3 sequence: CSASMFGDSSYNSPLHF. CDR3 sequence (DNA): TGCAGTGCTAGCATGTTTGGAGACAGCTCCTATAATTCACCCCTCCACTTT.

The J gene is TRBJ2-3, the V gene TRBV9; the D call may be TRBD1 or TRBD2 (5 bases each). The V gene lost 0 bases and the J gene lost 0 bases, with 11 bases spanning the gap. The germline V gene encodes CDR1 SGDLS and CDR2 YYNGEE. The CDR3 contains 16 residues. CDR3 in amino acids: CASSVGDGRSTDTQYF. CDR3 nucleotides: TGTGCCAGCAGCGTAGGGGACGGGCGGAGCACAGATACGCAGTATTTT.

V usage is TRBV30 and J usage is TRBJ1-2; D is unresolved. Trimming took 2 bases from V and 4 from J, leaving 14 bases between them. Germline values: CDR1 GTSNPN, CDR2 SVGIG (reference sequence). The CDR3 is made up of 14 amino acids. CDR3 bases: TGTGCCTGGAGTCCCCCTGAATATCTCTATGGCTACACCTTC. Translation: CAWSPPEYLYGYTF.

V is TRBV29-1 and J is TRBJ2-7, with D hard to call. CDR3 length: 12 residues. Germline V lookup: CDR1 SQVTM, CDR2 ANQGSEA. Trimming took 4 bases from V and 6 from J, leaving 13 bases between them. CDR3 loop: CSVVSGMGEQYF. As DNA, the CDR3 is TGCAGCGTTGTGTCTGGGATGGGCGAGCAGTACTTC.

The V and J genes are TRBV29-1 and TRBJ2-1; TRBD2 aligns across 9 bases. CDR1 and CDR2 (germline): SQVTM, ANQGSEA. V gave up 3 bases and J gave up 2 bases; unmatched junction bases: 5. The CDR3 spans 15 residues. The CDR3 region is CSVDVSGGTYNEQFF. For the CDR3, the DNA is TGCAGCGTTGATGTTAGCGGGGGAACCTACAATGAGCAGTTCTTC.

This chain links TRBV6-4 with TRBJ1-1, with D unresolved. V was clipped by 3 bases and J by 2 bases, with 7 bases between them. Germline values: CDR1 MRHNA, CDR2 SNTAGT. CDR3 length: 13 amino acids. This CDR3 is CASSEGENTEAFF. The CDR3, as DNA: TGTGCCAGCAGTGAGGGAGAAAACACTGAAGCTTTCTTT.

The V and J genes are TRBV24-1 and TRBJ2-3, with 8 positions matching TRBD1. CDR3 length equals 13 residues. The ends lost 7 bases at V and 1 base at J; junction bases unmatched: 0. Germline V lookup: CDR1 KGHDR, CDR2 SFDVKD. The CDR3 DNA reads as TGTGCCACCAGGGACAGGGGCACAGATACGCAGTATTTT. Protein: CATRDRGTDTQYF.

The chain joins TRBV7-9 to TRBJ2-4; no clear D. The CDR3 totals 17 residues. With 1 base removed from V and 0 bases from J, the gap between germline ends came to 13 bases. Germline loops: CDR1 SEHNR, CDR2 FQNEAQ (reference sequence). The CDR3 loop is CASSLEGRTLAKNIQYF. CDR3 DNA sequence: TGTGCCAGCAGCTTAGAAGGCAGGACCTTAGCCAAAAACATTCAGTACTTC.

The chain couples TRBV20-1 to TRBJ1-5; no definite D call. Germline assignment: CDR1 DFQATT and CDR2 SNEGSKA (reference sequence). The CDR3 is made up of 16 amino acids. Trimming shortened V by 3 bases and J by 0 bases, and 15 bases separated the two germline ends. The DNA for the CDR3 is TGCAGTGCTAGGATACACTCCTTTGTTAGCAATCAGCCCCAGCATTTT. Encoded protein: CSARIHSFVSNQPQHF.

The chain is built from TRBV4-1 and TRBJ2-3, with 7 bases fitting TRBD1. Per the germline V gene, CDR1 is MGHRA and CDR2 is YSYEKL. V gave up 3 bases and J gave up 3 bases; unmatched junction bases: 3. This CDR3 contains 14 residues. Here the CDR3 reads CASSQGTATDTQYF. The CDR3 DNA reads as TGCGCCAGCAGCCAGGGGACAGCAACAGATACGCAGTATTTT.

CDR3 nucleotide sequence: TGTGCCAGCAGTTTCACCGGCGGCGAGCAGTACTTC. It translates to CASSFTGGEQYF. The V call is TRBV27, the J call TRBJ2-7; the D is unclear. Per germline, CDR1 MNHEY and CDR2 SMNVEV (reference sequence). V lost 3 bases and J lost 6, with 9 bases in between. CDR3 length equals 12 residues.

The DNA for the CDR3 is TGCGCCAGCAGCCAAGTGTTGTACAGGGATGGCTACACCTTC. This codes for CASSQVLYRDGYTF. This rearrangement joins TRBV4-3 to TRBJ1-2, with a possible D match to TRBD1 (6 bases). CDR1 and CDR2 from the germline V gene are LGHNA and YSLEER. CDR3 size: 14 residues. V was shortened by 1 base and J by 6 bases, with 12 bases between the two germline ends.

This clonotype was seen only once. The chain carries TRBV24-1 and TRBJ2-7; 7 nucleotides match TRBD1. With 10 bases clipped from V and 6 bases from J, the junction kept 11 bases outside the gene matches. This CDR3 spans 13 amino acids. Germline loops: CDR1 KGHDR, CDR2 SFDVKD. This chain's CDR3 is CATRDSQTLEQYF. The CDR3, as DNA: TGTGCCACAAGGGACAGCCAAACTCTCGAGCAGTACTTC.

This clonotype was picked up one time. The chain recombines TRBV27 with TRBJ1-2; perhaps TRBD1 as D (6 bases). V gave up 6 bases and J gave up 3 bases, with 17 bases separating them. This CDR3 has 15 residues. Germline V CDR1 and CDR2: MNHEY, SMNVEV (reference sequence). This CDR3 is CASRQSGAGDYGYTF. CDR3 DNA sequence: TGTGCCAGCAGACAATCAGGGGCGGGTGACTATGGCTACACCTTC.

The genes are TRBV2 and TRBJ2-2, with 7 bases identical to TRBD1. CDR1 is SNHLY, CDR2 FYNNEI, per germline. With V trimmed by 7 bases and J by 4 bases, 18 bases remained unmatched. This CDR3 contains 18 residues. The CDR3 coding sequence is TGTGCCAGCACCCCCCTACCACCTTACAGGGGTAGCACCGGGGAGCTGTTTTTT. It is translated as CASTPLPPYRGSTGELFF.

This sequence joins TRBV12-3 or TRBV12-4 and TRBJ1-6; TRBD1 is a possible D gene (5 bases). The CDR3 covers 15 residues. Trimming removed 9 bases at V and 8 bases at J, with 20 bases between. CDR3 sequence: CARSRGGGTYSPLHF. CDR3 DNA sequence: TGTGCCAGGTCTCGGGGGGGAGGAACGTATTCACCCCTCCACTTT.